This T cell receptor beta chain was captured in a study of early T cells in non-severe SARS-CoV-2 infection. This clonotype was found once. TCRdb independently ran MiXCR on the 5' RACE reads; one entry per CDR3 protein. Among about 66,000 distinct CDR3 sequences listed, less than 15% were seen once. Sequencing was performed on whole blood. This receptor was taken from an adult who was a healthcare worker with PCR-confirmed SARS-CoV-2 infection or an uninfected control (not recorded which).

The CDR3 DNA reads TGTGCCAGCAGCTTATCAGAGAATGGCTACACCTTC. Its protein product is CASSLSENGYTF. The rearrangement links TRBV7-9 to TRBJ1-2; unclear D gene. The germline V gene has CDR1 SEHNR and CDR2 FQNEAQ (reference sequence). CDR3 length: 12 residues. Between the trimmed V and J ends, which lost 2 bases and 6 bases, there was a span of 7 bases.